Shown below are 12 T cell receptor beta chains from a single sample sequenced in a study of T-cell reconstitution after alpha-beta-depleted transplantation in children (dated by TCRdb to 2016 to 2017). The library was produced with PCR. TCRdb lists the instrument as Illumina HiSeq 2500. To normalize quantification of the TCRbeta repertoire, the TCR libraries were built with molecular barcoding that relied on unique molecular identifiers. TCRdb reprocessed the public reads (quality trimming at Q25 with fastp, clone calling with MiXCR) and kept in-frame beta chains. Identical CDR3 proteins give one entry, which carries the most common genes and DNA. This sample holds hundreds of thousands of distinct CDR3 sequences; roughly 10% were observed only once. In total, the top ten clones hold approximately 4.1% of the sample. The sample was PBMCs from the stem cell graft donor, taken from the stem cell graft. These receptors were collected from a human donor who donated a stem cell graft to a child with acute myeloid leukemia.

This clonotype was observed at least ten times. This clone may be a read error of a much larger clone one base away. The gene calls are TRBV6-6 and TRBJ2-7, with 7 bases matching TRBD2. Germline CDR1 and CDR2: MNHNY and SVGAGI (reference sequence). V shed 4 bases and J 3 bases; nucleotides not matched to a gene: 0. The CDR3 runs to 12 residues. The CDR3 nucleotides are TGTGCCAGCAGTTGGGGGGGCTACGAGCAGTACTTC. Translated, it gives CASSWGGYEQYF.

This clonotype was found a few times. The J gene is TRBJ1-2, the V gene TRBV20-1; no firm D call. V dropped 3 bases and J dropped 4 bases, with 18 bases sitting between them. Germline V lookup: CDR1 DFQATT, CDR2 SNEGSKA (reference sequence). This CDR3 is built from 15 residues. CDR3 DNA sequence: TGCAGTGCTAGGTCCCCTGAACAGTTAGTCTATGGCTACACCTTC. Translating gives CSARSPEQLVYGYTF.

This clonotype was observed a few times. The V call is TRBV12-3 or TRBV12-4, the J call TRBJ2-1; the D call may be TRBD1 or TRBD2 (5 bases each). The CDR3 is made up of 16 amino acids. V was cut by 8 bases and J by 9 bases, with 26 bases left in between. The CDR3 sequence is CASSPAWASVGGEQFF. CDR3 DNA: TGTGCCAGCTCCCCTGCCTGGGCCAGCGTTGGGGGTGAGCAGTTCTTC.

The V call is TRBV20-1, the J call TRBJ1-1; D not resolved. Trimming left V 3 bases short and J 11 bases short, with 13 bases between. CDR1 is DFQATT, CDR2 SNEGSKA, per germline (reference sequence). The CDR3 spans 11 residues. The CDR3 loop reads CSARDQEKAFF. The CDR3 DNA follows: TGCAGTGCTAGGGATCAGGAAAAGGCTTTCTTT.

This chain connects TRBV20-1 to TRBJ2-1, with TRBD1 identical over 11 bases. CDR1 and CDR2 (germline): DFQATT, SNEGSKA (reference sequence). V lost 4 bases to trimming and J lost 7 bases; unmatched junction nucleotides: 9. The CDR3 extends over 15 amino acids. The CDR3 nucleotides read TGCAGTGCTAACCGGGACAGGGGGTTCCGGAATGAGCAGTTCTTC. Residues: CSANRDRGFRNEQFF.

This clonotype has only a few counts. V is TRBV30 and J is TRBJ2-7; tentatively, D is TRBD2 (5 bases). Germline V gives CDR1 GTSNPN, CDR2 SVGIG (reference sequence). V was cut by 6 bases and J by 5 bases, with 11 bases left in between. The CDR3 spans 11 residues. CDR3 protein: CACSDGNEQYF. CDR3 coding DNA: TGTGCCTGCTCGGACGGGAACGAGCAGTACTTC.

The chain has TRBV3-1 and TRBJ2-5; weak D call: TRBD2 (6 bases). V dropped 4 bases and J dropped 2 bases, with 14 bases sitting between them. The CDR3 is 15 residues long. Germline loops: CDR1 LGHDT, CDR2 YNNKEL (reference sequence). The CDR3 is CASSRGSGKQETQYF. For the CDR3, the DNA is TGTGCCAGCAGCCGAGGTAGCGGTAAACAAGAGACCCAGTACTTC.

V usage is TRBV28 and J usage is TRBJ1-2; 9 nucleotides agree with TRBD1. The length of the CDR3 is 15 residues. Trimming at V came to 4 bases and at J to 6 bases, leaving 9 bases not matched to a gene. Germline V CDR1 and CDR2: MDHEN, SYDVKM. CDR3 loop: CASSSHPGQGDGYTF. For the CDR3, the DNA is TGTGCCAGCAGTTCCCACCCGGGACAGGGAGATGGCTACACCTTC.

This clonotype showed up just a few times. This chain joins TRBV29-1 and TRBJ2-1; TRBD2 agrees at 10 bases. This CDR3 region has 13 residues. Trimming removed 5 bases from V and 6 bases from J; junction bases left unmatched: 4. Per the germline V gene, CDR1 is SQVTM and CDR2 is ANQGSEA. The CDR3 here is CSVLAGEGNEQFF. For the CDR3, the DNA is TGCAGCGTTCTAGCGGGAGAAGGCAATGAGCAGTTCTTC.

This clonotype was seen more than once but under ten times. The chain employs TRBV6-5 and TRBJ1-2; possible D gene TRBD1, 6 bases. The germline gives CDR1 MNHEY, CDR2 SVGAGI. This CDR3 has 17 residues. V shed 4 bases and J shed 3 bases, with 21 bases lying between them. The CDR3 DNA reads TGTGCCAGCAGTTCCTCCCTTCGGGGGGCGTTTGACTATGGCTACACCTTC. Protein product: CASSSSLRGAFDYGYTF.

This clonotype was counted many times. The CDR3: CSADTSGIKNEQFF. CDR3 DNA sequence: TGCAGCGCAGATACTAGCGGGATAAAGAATGAGCAGTTCTTC. This chain uses TRBV29-1 with TRBJ2-1; TRBD2 agrees at 10 bases. CDR3 length: 14 residues. Per germline, CDR1 SQVTM and CDR2 ANQGSEA. After removal of 7 bases from V and 7 bases from J, the junction contained 10 bases not matched to a gene.

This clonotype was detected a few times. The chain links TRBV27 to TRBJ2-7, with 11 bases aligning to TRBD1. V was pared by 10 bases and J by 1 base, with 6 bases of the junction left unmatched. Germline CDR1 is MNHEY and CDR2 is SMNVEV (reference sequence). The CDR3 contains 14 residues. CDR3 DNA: TGTGCCACCAGGGGGGACAGGGGGTCCTACGAGCAGTACTTC. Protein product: CATRGDRGSYEQYF.